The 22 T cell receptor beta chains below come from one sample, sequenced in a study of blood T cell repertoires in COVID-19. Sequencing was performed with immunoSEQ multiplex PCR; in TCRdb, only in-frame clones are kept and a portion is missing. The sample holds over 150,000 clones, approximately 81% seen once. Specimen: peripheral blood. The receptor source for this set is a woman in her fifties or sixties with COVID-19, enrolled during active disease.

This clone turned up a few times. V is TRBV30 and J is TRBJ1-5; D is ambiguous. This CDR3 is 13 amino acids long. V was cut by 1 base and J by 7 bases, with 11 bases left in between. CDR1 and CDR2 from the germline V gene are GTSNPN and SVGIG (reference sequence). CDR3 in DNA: TGTGCCTGGAGTGGAGGTGGGTACCAGCCCCAGCATTTT. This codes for CAWSGGGYQPQHF. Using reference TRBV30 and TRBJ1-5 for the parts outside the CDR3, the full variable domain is SQTIHQWPATLVQPVGSPLSLECTVEGTSNPNLYWYRQAAGRGLQLLFYSVGIGQISSEVPQNLSASRPQDRQFILSSKKLLLSDSGFYLCAWSGGGYQPQHFGDGTRLSIL.

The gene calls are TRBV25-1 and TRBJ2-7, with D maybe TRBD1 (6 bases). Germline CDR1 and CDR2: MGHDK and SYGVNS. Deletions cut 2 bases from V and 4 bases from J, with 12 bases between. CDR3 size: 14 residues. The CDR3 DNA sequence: TGTGCCAGCAGTGAAACAGGGACCTTTTACGAGCAGTACTTC. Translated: CASSETGTFYEQYF.

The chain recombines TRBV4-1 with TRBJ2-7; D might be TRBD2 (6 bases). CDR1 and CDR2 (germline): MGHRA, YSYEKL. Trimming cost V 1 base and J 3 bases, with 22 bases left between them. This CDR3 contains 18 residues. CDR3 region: CASSQADLRDFRVYEQYF. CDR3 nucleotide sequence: TGCGCCAGCAGCCAAGCGGATCTACGGGACTTTCGTGTCTACGAGCAGTACTTC.

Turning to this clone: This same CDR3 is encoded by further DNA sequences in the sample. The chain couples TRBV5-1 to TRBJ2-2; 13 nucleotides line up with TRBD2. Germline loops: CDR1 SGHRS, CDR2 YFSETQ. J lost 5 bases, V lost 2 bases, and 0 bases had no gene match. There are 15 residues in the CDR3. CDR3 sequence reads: CASSLLAGGTGELFF. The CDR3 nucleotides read TGCGCCAGCAGCTTACTAGCGGGAGGGACCGGGGAGCTGTTTTTT.

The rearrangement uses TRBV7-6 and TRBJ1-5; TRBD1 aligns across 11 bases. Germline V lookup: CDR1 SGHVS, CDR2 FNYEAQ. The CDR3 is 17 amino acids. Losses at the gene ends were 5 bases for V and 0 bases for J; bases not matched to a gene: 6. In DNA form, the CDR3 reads TGTGCCAGCAGCCTGGGACAGGGGGAATATAGCAATCAGCCCCAGCATTTT. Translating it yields CASSLGQGEYSNQPQHF.

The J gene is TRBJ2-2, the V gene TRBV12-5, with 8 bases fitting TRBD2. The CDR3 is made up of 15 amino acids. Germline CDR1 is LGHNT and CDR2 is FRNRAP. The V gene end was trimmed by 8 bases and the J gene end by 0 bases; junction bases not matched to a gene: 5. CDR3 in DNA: TGTGCTAGTCTCCGGGGGGGAGCGAACACCGGGGAGCTGTTTTTT. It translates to CASLRGGANTGELFF.

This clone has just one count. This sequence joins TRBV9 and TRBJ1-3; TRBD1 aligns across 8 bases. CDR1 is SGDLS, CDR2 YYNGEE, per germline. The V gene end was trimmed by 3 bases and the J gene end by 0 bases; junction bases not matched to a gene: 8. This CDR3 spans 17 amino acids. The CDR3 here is CASSALWTGISGNTIYF. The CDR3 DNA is TGTGCCAGCAGCGCCTTATGGACAGGGATCTCTGGAAACACCATATATTTT.

In nucleotides, the CDR3 is TGTGCCAGCAGCTCAGGGGGCGGAGGCAATCAGCCCCAGCATTTT. This translates into CASSSGGGGNQPQHF. The gene calls are TRBV9 and TRBJ1-5, with 8 bases lining up with TRBD1. The CDR3 extends over 15 amino acids. The junction had 5 bases not matched to a gene; V was cut back by 4 bases and J by 2 bases. Germline V gene sequence: CDR1 SGDLS, CDR2 YYNGEE.

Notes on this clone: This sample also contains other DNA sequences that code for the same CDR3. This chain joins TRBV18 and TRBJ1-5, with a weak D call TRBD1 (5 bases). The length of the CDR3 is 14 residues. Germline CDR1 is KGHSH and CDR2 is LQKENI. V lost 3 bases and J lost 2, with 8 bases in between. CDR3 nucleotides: TGTGCCAGCTCACCTGGGGCGGGCAATCAGCCCCAGCATTTT. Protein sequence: CASSPGAGNQPQHF.

The chain's CDR3 is CASRSMGFNTGELFF. The DNA for the CDR3 is TGTGCCAGTAGGAGTATGGGCTTTAACACCGGGGAGCTGTTTTTT. The chain links TRBV19 to TRBJ2-2; D remains ambiguous. V lost 6 bases and J 2 bases, leaving 13 bases between the germline ends. Germline CDR1 and CDR2: LNHDA and SQIVND (reference sequence). The CDR3 contains 15 residues. Complete variable domain (other parts from reference TRBV19 and TRBJ2-2): DGGITQSPKYLFRKEGQNVTLSCEQNLNHDAMYWYRQDPGQGLRLIYYSQIVNDFQKGDIAEGYSVSREKKESFPLTVTSAQKNPTAFYLCASRSMGFNTGELFFGEGSRLTVL.

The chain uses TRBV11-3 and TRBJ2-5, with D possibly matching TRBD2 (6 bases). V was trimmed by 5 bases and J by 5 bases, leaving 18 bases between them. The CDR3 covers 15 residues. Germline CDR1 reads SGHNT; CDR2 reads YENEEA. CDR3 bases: TGTGCCAGCAGCCCGGAGGGAGAGTCCGGGGAGACCCAGTACTTC. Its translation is CASSPEGESGETQYF. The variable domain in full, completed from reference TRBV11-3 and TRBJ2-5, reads EAGVVQSPRYKIIEKKQPVAFWCNPISGHNTLYWYLQNLGQGPELLIRYENEEAVDDSQLPKDRFSAERLKGVDSTLKIQPAELGDSAVYLCASSPEGESGETQYFGPGTRLLVL.

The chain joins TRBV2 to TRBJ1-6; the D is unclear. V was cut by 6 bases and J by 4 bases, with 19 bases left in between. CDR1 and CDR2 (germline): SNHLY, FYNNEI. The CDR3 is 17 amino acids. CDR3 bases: TGTGCCAGCAGCCCGAGCCTGGTCTTAGATTATAATTCACCCCTCCACTTT. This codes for CASSPSLVLDYNSPLHF.

The CDR3 nucleotides are TGTGCCAGCAGCCCCTTTAGCTCCAATGAGCAGTTCTTC. Amino acid sequence: CASSPFSSNEQFF. This chain joins TRBV7-3 and TRBJ2-1, with D hard to call. Trimming shortened V by 5 bases and J by 6 bases, and 11 bases separated the two germline ends. The CDR3 covers 13 residues. Germline lookup yields CDR1 SGHTA and CDR2 FQGTGA.

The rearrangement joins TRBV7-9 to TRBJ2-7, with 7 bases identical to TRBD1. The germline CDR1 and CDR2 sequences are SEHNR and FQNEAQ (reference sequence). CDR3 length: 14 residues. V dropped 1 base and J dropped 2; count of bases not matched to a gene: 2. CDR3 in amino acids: CASSLGQGAYEQYF. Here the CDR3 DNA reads TGTGCCAGCAGCTTAGGGCAGGGGGCCTACGAGCAGTACTTC.

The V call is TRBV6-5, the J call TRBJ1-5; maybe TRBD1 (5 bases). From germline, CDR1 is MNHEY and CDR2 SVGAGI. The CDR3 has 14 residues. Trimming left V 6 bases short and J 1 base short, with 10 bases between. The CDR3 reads CASSRGTSNQPQHF. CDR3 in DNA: TGTGCCAGCAGCCGGGGGACGAGCAATCAGCCCCAGCATTTT.

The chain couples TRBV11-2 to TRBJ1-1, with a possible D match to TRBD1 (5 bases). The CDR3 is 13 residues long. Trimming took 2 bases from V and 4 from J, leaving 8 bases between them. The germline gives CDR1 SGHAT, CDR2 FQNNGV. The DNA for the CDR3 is TGTGCCAGCAGCTTATGGGGGGGCACTGAAGCTTTCTTT. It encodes CASSLWGGTEAFF.

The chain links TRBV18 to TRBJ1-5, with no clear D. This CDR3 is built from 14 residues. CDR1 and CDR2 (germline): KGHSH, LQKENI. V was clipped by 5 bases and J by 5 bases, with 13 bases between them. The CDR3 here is CASSNGLEYQPQHF. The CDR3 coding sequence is TGTGCCAGCTCAAACGGCTTGGAGTATCAGCCCCAGCATTTT.

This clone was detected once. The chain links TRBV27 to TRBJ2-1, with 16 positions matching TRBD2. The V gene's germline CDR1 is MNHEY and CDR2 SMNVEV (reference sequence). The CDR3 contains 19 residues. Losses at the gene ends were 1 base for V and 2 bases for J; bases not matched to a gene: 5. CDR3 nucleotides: TGTGCCAGCAGTTTATACGGGACTAGCGGGAGGGCCACCTACAATGAGCAGTTCTTC. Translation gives CASSLYGTSGRATYNEQFF.

CDR3 protein: CASSPLAAGEGETQYF. For the CDR3, the DNA is TGTGCCAGCAGCCCCCTAGCCGCCGGGGAAGGAGAGACCCAGTACTTC. The chain links TRBV7-8 to TRBJ2-5; perhaps TRBD2 as D (5 bases). There are 16 residues in the CDR3. CDR1 is SGHVS, CDR2 FQNEAQ, per germline. Trimming pared 5 bases from V and 4 bases from J, leaving 20 bases between.

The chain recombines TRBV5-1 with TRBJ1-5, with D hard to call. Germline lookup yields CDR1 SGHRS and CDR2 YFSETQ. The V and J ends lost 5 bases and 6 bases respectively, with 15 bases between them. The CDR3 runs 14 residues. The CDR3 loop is CASSRREGSQPQHF. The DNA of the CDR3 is TGCGCCAGCAGTCGCCGGGAGGGATCTCAGCCCCAGCATTTT.

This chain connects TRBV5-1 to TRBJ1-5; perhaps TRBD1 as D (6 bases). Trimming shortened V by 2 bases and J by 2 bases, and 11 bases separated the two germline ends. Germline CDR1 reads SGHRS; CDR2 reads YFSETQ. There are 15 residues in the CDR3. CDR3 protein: CASSFAGARNQPQHF. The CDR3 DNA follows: TGCGCCAGCAGCTTTGCAGGGGCCCGCAATCAGCCCCAGCATTTT. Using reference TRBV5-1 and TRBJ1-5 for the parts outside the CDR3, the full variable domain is KAGVTQTPRYLIKTRGQQVTLSCSPISGHRSVSWYQQTPGQGLQFLFEYFSETQRNKGNFPGRFSGRQFSNSRSEMNVSTLELGDSALYLCASSFAGARNQPQHFGDGTRLSIL.

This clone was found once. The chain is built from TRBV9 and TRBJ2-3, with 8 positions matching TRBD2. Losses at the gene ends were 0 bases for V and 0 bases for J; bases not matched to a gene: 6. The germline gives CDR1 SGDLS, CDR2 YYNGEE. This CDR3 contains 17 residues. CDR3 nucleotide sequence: TGTGCCAGCAGCGTAGTAAGTACTAGCGGTAGCACAGATACGCAGTATTTT. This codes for CASSVVSTSGSTDTQYF.